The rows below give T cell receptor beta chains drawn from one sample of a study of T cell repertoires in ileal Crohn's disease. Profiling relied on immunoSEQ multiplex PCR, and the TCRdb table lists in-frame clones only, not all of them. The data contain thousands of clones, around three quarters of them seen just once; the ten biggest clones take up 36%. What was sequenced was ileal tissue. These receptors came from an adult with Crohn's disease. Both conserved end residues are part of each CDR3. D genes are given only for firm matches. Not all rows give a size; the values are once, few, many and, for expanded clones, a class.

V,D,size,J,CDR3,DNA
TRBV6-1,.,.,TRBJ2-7,CASSSRGSEQYF,TGTGCCAGCAGTTCCAGGGGAAGCGAGCAGTACTTC
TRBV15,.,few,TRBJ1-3,CAIGQIGNTIYF,TGTGCCATCGGACAGATTGGAAACACCATATATTTT
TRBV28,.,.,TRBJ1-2,CASSPGRADYGYTF,TGTGCCAGCAGCCCCGGCAGGGCTGACTATGGCTACACCTTC
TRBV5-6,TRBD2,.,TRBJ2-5,CASSFRPWASGFQETQYF,TGTGCCAGCAGCTTTCGTCCCTGGGCTAGCGGATTCCAAGAGACCCAGTACTTC
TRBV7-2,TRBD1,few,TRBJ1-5,CASSPDRDQPQHF,TGTGCCAGCAGCCCCGACAGGGATCAGCCCCAGCATTTT
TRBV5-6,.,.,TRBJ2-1,CASSEISNRGNEQFF,TGTGCCAGCAGTGAGATTAGCAATAGGGGCAATGAGCAGTTCTTC
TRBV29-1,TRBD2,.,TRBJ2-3,CSVEGTSGRTDTQYF,TGCAGCGTTGAGGGGACTAGCGGGAGAACAGATACGCAGTATTTT
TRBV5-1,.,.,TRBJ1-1,CASSLGSGAGGEAFF,TGCGCCAGCAGCTTGGGTTCCGGGGCCGGGGGTGAAGCTTTCTTT
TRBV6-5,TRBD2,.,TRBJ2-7,CASKGLGYEQYF,TGTGCCAGTAAGGGACTAGGCTACGAGCAGTACTTC
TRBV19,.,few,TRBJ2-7,CASSAGPPYEQYF,TGTGCCAGTAGTGCGGGGCCTCCCTACGAGCAGTACTTC
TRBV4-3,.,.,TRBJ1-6,CASSQARGGSYNSPLHF,TGCGCCAGCAGCCAAGCGCGAGGTGGGTCCTATAATTCACCCCTCCACTTT
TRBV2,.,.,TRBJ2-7,CASSTGDSYEQYF,TGTGCCAGCAGTACAGGAGACTCCTACGAGCAGTACTTC
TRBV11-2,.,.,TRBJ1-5,CASSPQPSNQPQHF,TGTGCCAGCAGTCCACAACCGAGCAATCAGCCCCAGCATTTT
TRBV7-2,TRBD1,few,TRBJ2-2,CASTQYRGGTGELFF,TGTGCCAGCACCCAATACAGGGGCGGCACCGGGGAGCTGTTTTTT
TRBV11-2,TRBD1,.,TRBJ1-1,CASSPTTGGTEAFF,TGTGCCAGCAGCCCCACAACAGGGGGTACTGAAGCTTTCTTT
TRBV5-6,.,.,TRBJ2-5,CASSLMDPGSIQETQYF,TGTGCCAGCAGCTTGATGGATCCGGGGTCCATCCAAGAGACCCAGTACTTC
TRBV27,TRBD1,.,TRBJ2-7,CASSPQTGALKEQYF,TGTGCCAGCAGTCCCCAGACAGGGGCCTTGAAAGAGCAGTACTTC
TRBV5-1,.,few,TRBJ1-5,CASSLAGWPDSAQHF,TGCGCCAGCAGCTTAGCAGGGTGGCCCGATTCCGCCCAGCATTTT
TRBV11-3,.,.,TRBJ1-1,CASSLDGQNTEAFF,TGTGCCAGCAGCTTAGACGGACAGAACACTGAAGCTTTCTTT
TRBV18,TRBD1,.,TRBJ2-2,CASSPFATGVNAGELFF,TGTGCCAGCTCACCTTTCGCTACAGGGGTCAACGCCGGGGAGCTGTTTTTT
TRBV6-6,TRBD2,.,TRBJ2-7,CASSLGLAGGYEQYF,TGTGCCAGCAGTCTTGGACTAGCGGGAGGGTACGAGCAGTACTTC
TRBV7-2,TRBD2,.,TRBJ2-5,CASSLARGGEETQYF,TGTGCCAGCAGCTTAGCTAGGGGAGGGGAAGAGACCCAGTACTTC
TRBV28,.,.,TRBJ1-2,CASSFGFQRGYTF,TGTGCCAGCAGCTTCGGGTTCCAGCGGGGCTACACCTTC
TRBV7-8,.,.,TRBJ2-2,CASSLDSLGNTGELFF,TGTGCCAGCAGCTTAGATAGTCTAGGGAACACCGGGGAGCTGTTTTTT
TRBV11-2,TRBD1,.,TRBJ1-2,CASSLDWGTGLF,TGTGCCAGCAGCTTAGATTGGGGGACAGGGCTTTTC
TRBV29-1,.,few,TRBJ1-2,CSVEDDYGLF,TGCAGCGTTGAAGATGATTACGGACTCTTC
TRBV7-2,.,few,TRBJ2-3,CASSFNSDTQYF,TGTGCCAGCAGCTTCAACTCAGATACGCAGTATTTT
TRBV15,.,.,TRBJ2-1,CATSPVSGNEQFF,TGTGCCACCAGTCCAGTGAGCGGGAATGAGCAGTTCTTC
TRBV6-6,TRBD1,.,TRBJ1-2,CASSLGQSYGYTF,TGTGCCAGCAGCTTGGGACAGTCCTATGGCTACACCTTC
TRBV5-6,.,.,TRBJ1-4,CASSLSPGVYEKLFF,TGTGCCAGCAGCTTGTCGCCAGGGGTGTATGAAAAACTGTTTTTT
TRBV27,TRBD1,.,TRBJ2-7,CASSSPRQGIPHEQYF,TGTGCCAGCAGTTCCCCCCGACAGGGAATCCCTCACGAGCAGTACTTC
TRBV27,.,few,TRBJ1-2,CASSGAVGSAGSNYGYTF,TGTGCCAGCAGTGGAGCGGTTGGCTCCGCAGGCTCGAACTATGGCTACACCTTC
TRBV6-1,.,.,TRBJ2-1,CASRGDKYNEQFF,TGTGCCAGCAGGGGGGACAAATACAATGAGCAGTTCTTC
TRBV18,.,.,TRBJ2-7,CASSPSTYEQYF,TGTGCCAGCTCACCATCAACCTACGAGCAGTACTTC
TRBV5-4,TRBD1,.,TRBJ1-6,CASSWGQPNSPLHF,TGTGCCAGCAGCTGGGGACAGCCTAATTCACCCCTCCACTTT
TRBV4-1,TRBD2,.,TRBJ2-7,CASSQPLAGVSEQYF,TGCGCCAGCAGCCAACCACTAGCGGGAGTGAGCGAGCAGTACTTC
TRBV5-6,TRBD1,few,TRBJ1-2,CASSFGTGDGGYTF,TGTGCCAGCAGCTTCGGGACAGGGGACGGGGGCTACACCTTC
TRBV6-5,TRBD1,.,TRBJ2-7,CASSRTGALYEQYF,TGTGCCAGTAGCCGAACAGGGGCCCTCTACGAGCAGTACTTC
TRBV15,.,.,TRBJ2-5,CATSRVGGSGTQYF,TGTGCCACCAGCAGAGTCGGTGGGAGCGGGACCCAGTACTTC
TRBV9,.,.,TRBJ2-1,CASSPEQGSTPPQFF,TGTGCCAGCAGCCCTGAGCAGGGGTCCACCCCCCCGCAGTTCTTC
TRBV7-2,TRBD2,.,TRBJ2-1,CASSRVLAGYNEQFF,TGTGCCAGCAGCCGAGTACTAGCGGGGTACAATGAGCAGTTCTTC